The table lists the clone carrying this T cell receptor beta chain with a few counts. What it binds is not known. The sample is drawn from a study of blood T cells in healthy people across ages. Study-level results: CMV status of donors was not determined, possibly confounding expanded clonotype changes. While age rose, TCR beta diversity per million T cells dropped in a roughly linear way.

V was shortened by 1 base and J by 13 bases, with 11 bases between the two germline ends. The CDR3 extends over 12 amino acids. From germline, CDR1 is LGHDT and CDR2 YNNKEL (reference sequence). PCR was performed a second time for roughly 6 to 12 cycles using a sample-barcoded 5' primer and a J-beta primer mix. MiXCR, applied by TCRdb to the 5' RACE reads, yields one record per CDR3 protein. The sample holds about 1.4 million distinct CDR3 sequences; approximately 59% are singletons and the top ten take about 6.3%. The chain carries TRBV3-1 and TRBJ2-4, with D perhaps assigned TRBD1 or TRBD2 (5 bases each). This TCR came from a man aged 18 to 35 in good health. Sequences were obtained from blood. CDR3 sequence reads: CASSQALGDQYF. As DNA, the CDR3 is TGTGCCAGCAGCCAAGCGCTGGGGGACCAGTACTTC.